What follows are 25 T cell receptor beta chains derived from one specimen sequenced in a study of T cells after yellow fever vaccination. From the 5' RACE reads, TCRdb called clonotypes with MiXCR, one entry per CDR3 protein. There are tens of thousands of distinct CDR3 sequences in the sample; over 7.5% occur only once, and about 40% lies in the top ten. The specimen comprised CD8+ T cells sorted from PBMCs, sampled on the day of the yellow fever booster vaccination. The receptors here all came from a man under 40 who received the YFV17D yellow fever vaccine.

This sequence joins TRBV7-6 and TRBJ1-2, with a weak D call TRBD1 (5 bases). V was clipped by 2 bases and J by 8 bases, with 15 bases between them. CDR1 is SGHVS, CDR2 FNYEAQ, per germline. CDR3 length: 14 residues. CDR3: CASSLTRGAEGYTF. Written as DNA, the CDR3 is TGTGCCAGCAGCTTAACGAGAGGGGCGGAAGGCTACACCTTC.

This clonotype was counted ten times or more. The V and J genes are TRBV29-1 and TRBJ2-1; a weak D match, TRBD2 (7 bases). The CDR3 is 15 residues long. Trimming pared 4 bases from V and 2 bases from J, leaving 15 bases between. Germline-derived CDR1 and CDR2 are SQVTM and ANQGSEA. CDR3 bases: TGCAGCGTTGGGGGGGGGCTATCTCCCTACAATGAGCAGTTCTTC. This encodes CSVGGGLSPYNEQFF.

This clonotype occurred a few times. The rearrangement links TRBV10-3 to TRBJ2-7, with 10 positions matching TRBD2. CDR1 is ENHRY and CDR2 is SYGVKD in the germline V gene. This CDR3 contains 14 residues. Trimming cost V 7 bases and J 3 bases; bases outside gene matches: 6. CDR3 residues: CAIKREGADYEQYF. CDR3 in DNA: TGTGCCATCAAGCGGGAGGGCGCTGACTACGAGCAGTACTTC.

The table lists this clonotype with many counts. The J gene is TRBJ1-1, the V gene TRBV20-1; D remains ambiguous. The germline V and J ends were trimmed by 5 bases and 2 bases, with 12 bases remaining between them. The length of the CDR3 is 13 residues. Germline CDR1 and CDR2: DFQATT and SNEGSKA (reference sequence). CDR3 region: CSASDGFNTEAFF. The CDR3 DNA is TGCAGTGCTTCGGACGGATTTAACACTGAAGCTTTCTTT.

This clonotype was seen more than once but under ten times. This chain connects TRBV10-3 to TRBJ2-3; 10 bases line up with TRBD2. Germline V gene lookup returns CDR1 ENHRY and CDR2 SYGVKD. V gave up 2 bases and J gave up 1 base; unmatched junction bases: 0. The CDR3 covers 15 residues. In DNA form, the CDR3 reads TGTGCCATCAGTGAGGGGACTAGCGGCACAGATACGCAGTATTTT. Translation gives CAISEGTSGTDTQYF.

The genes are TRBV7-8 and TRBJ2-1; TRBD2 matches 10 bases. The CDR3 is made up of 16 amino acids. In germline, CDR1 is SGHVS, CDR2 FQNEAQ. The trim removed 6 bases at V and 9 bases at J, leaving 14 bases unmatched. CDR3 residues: CASSRDGLAAASEQFF. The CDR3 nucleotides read TGTGCCAGCAGTAGAGATGGACTAGCGGCGGCCAGTGAGCAGTTCTTC.

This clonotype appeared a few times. As DNA, the CDR3 is TGTGCCAGCAGCAAAGGGGTTACTCCCTACGAGCAGTACTTC. Translation gives CASSKGVTPYEQYF. The V gene is TRBV14, the J gene TRBJ2-7; TRBD1 is a possible D gene (5 bases). Germline values: CDR1 SGHDN, CDR2 FVKESK. Trimming took off 5 bases at V and 2 bases at J, with 13 bases between the two ends. The CDR3 contains 14 residues. The variable domain in full, with the rest retrieved from reference TRBV14 and TRBJ2-7, is EAGVTQFPSHSVIEKGQTVTLRCDPISGHDNLYWYRRVMGKEIKFLLHFVKESKQDESGMPNNRFLAERTGGTYSTLKVQPAELEDSGVYFCASSKGVTPYEQYFGPGTRLTVT.

CDR3 sequence: CASSYRLAGGPDEQFF. CDR3 bases: TGTGCCAGCAGCTACCGACTAGCGGGAGGGCCGGATGAGCAGTTCTTC. V and J are TRBV7-6 and TRBJ2-1; 14 nucleotides agree with TRBD2. Trimming cost V 4 bases and J 8 bases; bases outside gene matches: 7. Per the germline V gene, CDR1 is SGHVS and CDR2 is FNYEAQ. The CDR3 has 16 amino acids.

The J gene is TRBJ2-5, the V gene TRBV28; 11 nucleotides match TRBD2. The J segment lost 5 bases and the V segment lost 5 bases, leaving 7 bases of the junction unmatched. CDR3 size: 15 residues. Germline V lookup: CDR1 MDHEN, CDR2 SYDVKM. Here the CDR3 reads CASSILAGELETQYF. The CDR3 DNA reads TGTGCCAGCAGTATACTAGCGGGAGAATTGGAGACCCAGTACTTC. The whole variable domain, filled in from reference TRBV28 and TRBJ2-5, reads DVKVTQSSRYLVKRTGEKVFLECVQDMDHENMFWYRQDPGLGLRLIYFSYDVKMKEKGDIPEGYSVSREKKERFSLILESASTNQTSMYLCASSILAGELETQYFGPGTRLLVL.

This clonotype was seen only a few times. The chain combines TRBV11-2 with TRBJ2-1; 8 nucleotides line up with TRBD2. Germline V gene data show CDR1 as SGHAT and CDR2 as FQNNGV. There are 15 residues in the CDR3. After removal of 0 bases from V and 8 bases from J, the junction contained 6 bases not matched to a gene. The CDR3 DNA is TGTGCCAGCAGCTTAGATTGGACTAGCCGCGATGAGCAGTTCTTC. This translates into CASSLDWTSRDEQFF.

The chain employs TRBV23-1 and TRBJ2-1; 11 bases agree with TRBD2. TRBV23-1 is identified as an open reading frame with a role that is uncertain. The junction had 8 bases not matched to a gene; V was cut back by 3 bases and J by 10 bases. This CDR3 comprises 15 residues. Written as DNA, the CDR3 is TGCGCCAGCAGTCAGCCTAGCGGGAGGCGCTGGGAGCAGTTCTTC. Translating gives CASSQPSGRRWEQFF.

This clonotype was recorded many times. Here the CDR3 reads CSANSEGFSYEQYF. CDR3 in DNA: TGCAGTGCTAACAGTGAGGGATTCTCCTACGAGCAGTACTTC. This chain uses TRBV20-1 with TRBJ2-7; a weak D match, TRBD2 (5 bases). V lost 4 bases, J lost 0 bases, and 13 bases lay in between. The CDR3 loop spans 14 amino acids. Germline V gives CDR1 DFQATT, CDR2 SNEGSKA (reference sequence).

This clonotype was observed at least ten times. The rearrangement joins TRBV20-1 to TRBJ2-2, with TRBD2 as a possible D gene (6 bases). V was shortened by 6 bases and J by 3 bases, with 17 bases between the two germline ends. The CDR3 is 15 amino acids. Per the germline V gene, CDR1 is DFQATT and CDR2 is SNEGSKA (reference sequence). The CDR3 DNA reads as TGCAGTGCGCTCCCTGTGGAGGGGTACACCGGGGAGCTGTTTTTT. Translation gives CSALPVEGYTGELFF.

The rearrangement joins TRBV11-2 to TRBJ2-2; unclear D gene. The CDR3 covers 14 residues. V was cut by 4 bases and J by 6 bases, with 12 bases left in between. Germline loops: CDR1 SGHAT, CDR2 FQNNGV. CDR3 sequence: CASSSRALAGELFF. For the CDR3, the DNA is TGTGCCAGCAGCTCCCGGGCCTTGGCCGGGGAGCTGTTTTTT.

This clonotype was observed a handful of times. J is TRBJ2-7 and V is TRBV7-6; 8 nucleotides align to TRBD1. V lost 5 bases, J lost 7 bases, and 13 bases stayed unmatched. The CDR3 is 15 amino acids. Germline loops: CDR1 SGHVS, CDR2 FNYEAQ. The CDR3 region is CASSQSPTGAREQYF. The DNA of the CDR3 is TGTGCCAGCAGCCAATCCCCGACAGGGGCACGTGAGCAGTACTTC. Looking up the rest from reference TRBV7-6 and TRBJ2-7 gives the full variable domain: GAGVSQSPRYKVTKRGQDVALRCDPISGHVSLYWYRQALGQGPEFLTYFNYEAQQDKSGLPNDRFSAERPEGSISTLTIQRTEQRDSAMYRCASSQSPTGAREQYFGPGTRLTVT.

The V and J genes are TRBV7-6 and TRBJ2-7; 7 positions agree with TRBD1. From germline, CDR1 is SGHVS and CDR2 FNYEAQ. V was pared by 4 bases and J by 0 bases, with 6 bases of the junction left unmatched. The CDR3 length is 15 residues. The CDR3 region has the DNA TGTGCCAGCAGCTCTCTTACAGGGGCCTCCTACGAGCAGTACTTC. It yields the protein CASSSLTGASYEQYF.

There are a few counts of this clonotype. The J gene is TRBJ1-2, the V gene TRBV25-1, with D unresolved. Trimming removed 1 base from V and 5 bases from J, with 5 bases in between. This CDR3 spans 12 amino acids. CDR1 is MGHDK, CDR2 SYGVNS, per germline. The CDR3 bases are TGTGCCAGCAGTGAATTTGAGTATGGCTACACCTTC. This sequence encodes CASSEFEYGYTF.

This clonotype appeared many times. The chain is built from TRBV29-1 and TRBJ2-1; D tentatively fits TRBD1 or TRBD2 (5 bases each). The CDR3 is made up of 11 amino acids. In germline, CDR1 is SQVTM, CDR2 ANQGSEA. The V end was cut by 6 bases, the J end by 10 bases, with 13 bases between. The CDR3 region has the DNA TGCAGCGTGGGACCGGCCCGGGAGCAGTTCTTC. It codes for CSVGPAREQFF.

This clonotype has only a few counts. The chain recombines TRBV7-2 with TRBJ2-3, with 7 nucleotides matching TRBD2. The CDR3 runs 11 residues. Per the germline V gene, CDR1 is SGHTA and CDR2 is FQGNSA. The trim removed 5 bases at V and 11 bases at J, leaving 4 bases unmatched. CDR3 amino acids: CASSTSAGQYF. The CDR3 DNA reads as TGTGCCAGCAGCACTAGCGCGGGGCAGTATTTT. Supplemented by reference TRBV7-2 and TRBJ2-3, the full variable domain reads GAGVSQSPSNKVTEKGKDVELRCDPISGHTALYWYRQSLGQGLEFLIYFQGNSAPDKSGLPSDRFSAERTGGSVSTLTIQRTQQEDSAVYLCASSTSAGQYFGPGTRLTVL.

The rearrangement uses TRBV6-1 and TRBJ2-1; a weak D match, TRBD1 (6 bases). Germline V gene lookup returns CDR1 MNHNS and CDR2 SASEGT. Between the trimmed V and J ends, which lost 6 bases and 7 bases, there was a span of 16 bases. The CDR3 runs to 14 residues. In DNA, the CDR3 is TGTGCCAGCAGCCCTCTATGGGGGCGGAATGAGCAGTTCTTC. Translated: CASSPLWGRNEQFF.

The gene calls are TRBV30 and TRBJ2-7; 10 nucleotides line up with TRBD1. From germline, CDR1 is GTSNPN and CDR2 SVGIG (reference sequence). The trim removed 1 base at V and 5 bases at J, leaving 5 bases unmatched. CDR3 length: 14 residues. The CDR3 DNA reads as TGTGCCTGGAGTGCAGGGACAGGGGTGAACGAGCAGTACTTC. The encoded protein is CAWSAGTGVNEQYF.

CDR3 amino acids: CASSLAIGGAVVYNEQFF. The CDR3 bases are TGTGCCAGCAGCTTAGCGATAGGCGGGGCGGTCGTCTACAATGAGCAGTTCTTC. The chain joins TRBV7-8 to TRBJ2-1; D might be TRBD2 (6 bases). V was pared by 0 bases and J by 3 bases, with 18 bases between. Germline CDR1 reads SGHVS; CDR2 reads FQNEAQ. This CDR3 region has 18 residues.

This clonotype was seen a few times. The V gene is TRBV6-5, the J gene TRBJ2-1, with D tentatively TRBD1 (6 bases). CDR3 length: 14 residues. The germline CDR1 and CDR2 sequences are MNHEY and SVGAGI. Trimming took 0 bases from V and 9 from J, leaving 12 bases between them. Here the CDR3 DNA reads TGTGCCAGCAGTTACTCGACAGGTTACGGTGAGCAGTTCTTC. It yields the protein CASSYSTGYGEQFF.

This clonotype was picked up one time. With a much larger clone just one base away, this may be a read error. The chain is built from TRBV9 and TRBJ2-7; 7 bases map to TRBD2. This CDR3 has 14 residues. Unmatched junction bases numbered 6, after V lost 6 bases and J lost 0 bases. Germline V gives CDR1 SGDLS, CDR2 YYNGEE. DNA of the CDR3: TGTGCCAGCATCCTCGGGAGGAACTCCTACGAGCAGTACTTC. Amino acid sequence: CASILGRNSYEQYF.

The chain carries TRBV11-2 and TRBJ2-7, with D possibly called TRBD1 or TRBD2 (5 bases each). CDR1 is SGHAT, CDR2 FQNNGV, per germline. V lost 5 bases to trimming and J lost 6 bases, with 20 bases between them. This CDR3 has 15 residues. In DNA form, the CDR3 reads TGTGCCAGCAGCCCAGGGACGATGGGGCACCCCGAGCAGTACTTC. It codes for CASSPGTMGHPEQYF.